A single sample is the source of the 18 T cell receptor beta chains below, sequenced in a study of response to subunit inactivated influenza vaccine. MiXCR was run by TCRdb on the RT-PCR reads, yielding one entry per CDR3 protein. The repertoire holds hundreds of thousands of distinct CDR3 sequences, with about 15% as singletons. Specimen: PBMCs from blood, collected 14 days before vaccination. Receptors were obtained from a man aged 45 to 65 who received an inactivated influenza vaccine.

V is TRBV15 and J is TRBJ2-7; 8 bases line up with TRBD1. The J segment lost 3 bases and the V segment lost 8 bases, leaving 3 bases of the junction unmatched. The CDR3 runs to 12 residues. In germline, CDR1 is LNHNV, CDR2 YYDKDF (reference sequence). In nucleotides, the CDR3 is TGTGCCACCCGGACAGGGCACTACGAGCAGTACTTC. It encodes CATRTGHYEQYF. The variable domain in full, completed from reference TRBV15 and TRBJ2-7, reads DAMVIQNPRYQVTQFGKPVTLSCSQTLNHNVMYWYQQKSSQAPKLLFHYYDKDFNNEADTPDNFQSRRPNTSFCFLDIRSPGLGDTAMYLCATRTGHYEQYFGPGTRLTVT.

The V gene is TRBV20-1, the J gene TRBJ2-1; TRBD1 might be the D (5 bases). CDR1 DFQATT and CDR2 SNEGSKA come from the germline V gene (reference sequence). Trimming stripped 0 bases from V and 0 bases from J, with 6 bases between. This CDR3 is built from 14 residues. The CDR3 nucleotides are TGCAGTGCTAGAGACAGGGTCTCCTACAATGAGCAGTTCTTC. Translating it yields CSARDRVSYNEQFF.

This clonotype was recorded many times. V gene TRBV20-1 combines with J gene TRBJ1-4; D is unclear. The germline CDR1 and CDR2 sequences are DFQATT and SNEGSKA (reference sequence). The CDR3 runs to 14 residues. The V gene lost 0 bases and the J gene lost 5 bases, with 10 bases spanning the gap. This CDR3 is CSARDRGTNEKLFF. The CDR3 nucleotides read TGCAGTGCTAGAGATCGGGGTACGAATGAAAAACTGTTTTTT.

The chain couples TRBV15 to TRBJ1-1; the D is unclear. This CDR3 is built from 16 residues. V lost 5 bases and J 1 base, leaving 17 bases between the germline ends. Germline-derived CDR1 and CDR2 are LNHNV and YYDKDF (reference sequence). The CDR3 region has the DNA TGTGCCACCAGCTGGCCAGTGGGCTTAAAGAACACTGAAGCTTTCTTT. The encoded protein is CATSWPVGLKNTEAFF.

This chain joins TRBV6-1 and TRBJ1-2, with 9 bases identical to TRBD1. The V and J ends lost 6 bases and 2 bases, in that order; junction bases with no gene match: 7. Germline CDR1 and CDR2: MNHNS and SASEGT. The CDR3 is 15 amino acids. The CDR3 region is CASRAGTGSNYGYTF. In DNA form, the CDR3 reads TGTGCCAGCAGGGCCGGGACAGGGTCCAACTATGGCTACACCTTC.

This chain connects TRBV19 to TRBJ2-1; 9 bases line up with TRBD2. J gave up 6 bases and V 8 bases, and 14 bases lay outside the gene matches. Germline V gives CDR1 LNHDA, CDR2 SQIVND (reference sequence). The CDR3 extends over 16 amino acids. The CDR3 spells CASSEAGGPKSNEQFF. CDR3 nucleotide sequence: TGTGCCAGTTCCGAGGCGGGAGGGCCTAAGTCCAATGAGCAGTTCTTC.

In its sample, this clonotype was seen many times. V and J are TRBV7-9 and TRBJ2-1; D unresolved. The length of the CDR3 is 16 residues. Germline V gene sequence: CDR1 SEHNR, CDR2 FQNEAQ (reference sequence). Trimming shortened V by 5 bases and J by 0 bases, and 14 bases separated the two germline ends. The CDR3 sequence: CASSPYGPSSYNEQFF. For the CDR3, the DNA is TGTGCCAGCAGCCCCTATGGTCCGAGCTCCTACAATGAGCAGTTCTTC.

The chain employs TRBV28 and TRBJ2-7; D might be TRBD1 or TRBD2, each matching 5 bases. The germline V gene has CDR1 MDHEN and CDR2 SYDVKM. CDR3 length: 14 amino acids. Trimming removed 5 bases from V and 8 bases from J, with 19 bases in between. Written as DNA, the CDR3 is TGTGCCAGCAGTCTCCCACCGGGACCTAGAAAGCAGTACTTC. Encoded protein: CASSLPPGPRKQYF.

This clonotype was found many times. The chain is built from TRBV19 and TRBJ1-2, with 9 nucleotides matching TRBD1. The ends lost 5 bases at V and 2 bases at J; junction bases unmatched: 6. This CDR3 spans 15 amino acids. The germline CDR1 and CDR2 sequences are LNHDA and SQIVND (reference sequence). CDR3: CASSSTGGSNYGYTF. The CDR3 DNA reads as TGTGCCAGTAGTTCAACAGGGGGCTCAAACTATGGCTACACCTTC. The full variable domain, rest sourced from reference TRBV19 and TRBJ1-2, is DGGITQSPKYLFRKEGQNVTLSCEQNLNHDAMYWYRQDPGQGLRLIYYSQIVNDFQKGDIAEGYSVSREKKESFPLTVTSAQKNPTAFYLCASSSTGGSNYGYTFGSGTRLTVV.

The chain has TRBV7-9 and TRBJ2-7; the D gene is possibly TRBD2 (6 bases). The CDR3 is 12 residues long. CDR1 and CDR2 from the germline V gene are SEHNR and FQNEAQ (reference sequence). V was pared by 3 bases and J by 9 bases, with 12 bases between. In DNA, the CDR3 is TGTGCCAGCAGCTTCATGGAGGGTGCGCAGTACTTC. Translation gives CASSFMEGAQYF.

This clonotype was seen only a few times. The chain combines TRBV4-2 with TRBJ2-2; 9 nucleotides match TRBD2. The trim removed 1 base at V and 2 bases at J, leaving 8 bases unmatched. The CDR3 runs to 18 residues. Germline values: CDR1 LGHNA, CDR2 YNFKEQ. CDR3 nucleotides: TGTGCCAGCAGCCAAGGGGGGATAGCGGGGGCCAACACCGGGGAGCTGTTTTTT. This gives the protein CASSQGGIAGANTGELFF.

The DNA of the CDR3 is TGCAGTGCTACTTTAGCGGGGAGCTCCTACGAGCAGTACTTC. It is translated as CSATLAGSSYEQYF. The rearrangement links TRBV20-1 to TRBJ2-7; TRBD2 agrees at 8 bases. Trimming removed 4 bases from V and 0 bases from J; junction bases left unmatched: 5. Germline CDR1 and CDR2: DFQATT and SNEGSKA (reference sequence). The CDR3 is 14 residues long.

V gene TRBV15 combines with J gene TRBJ2-3; 11 nucleotides align to TRBD2. Germline CDR1 reads LNHNV; CDR2 reads YYDKDF (reference sequence). The CDR3 is made up of 18 amino acids. V lost 0 bases, J lost 4 bases, and 9 bases stayed unmatched. The CDR3 DNA reads as TGTGCCACCAGCAGAGAGGCACTAGCGGGGGTTGGCGCAGATACGCAGTATTTT. Translation gives CATSREALAGVGADTQYF.

This clonotype turned up a few times. The chain's CDR3 is CASSLGAGDRTDTQYF. The CDR3 DNA follows: TGTGCCAGCAGTTTAGGGGCGGGGGACCGCACAGATACGCAGTATTTT. V usage is TRBV12-3 or TRBV12-4 and J usage is TRBJ2-3; 7 bases are a match to TRBD2. This CDR3 spans 16 amino acids. V lost 1 base to trimming and J lost 1 base; unmatched junction nucleotides: 5.

The chain joins TRBV28 to TRBJ2-5, with D possibly being TRBD2 (6 bases). This CDR3 spans 17 amino acids. Germline CDR1 MDHEN, CDR2 SYDVKM. Deletions cut 2 bases from V and 0 bases from J, with 16 bases between. The CDR3 DNA is TGTGCCAGCAGTTTAACTAGCCCTCAGACGTACCAAGAGACCCAGTACTTC. It is translated as CASSLTSPQTYQETQYF.

The sample holds a few counts of this clonotype. The rearrangement uses TRBV11-2 and TRBJ2-2; D gene uncertain. Germline CDR1 and CDR2: SGHAT and FQNNGV. This CDR3 contains 15 residues. Deletions cut 0 bases from V and 5 bases from J, with 10 bases between. CDR3 sequence reads: CASSLEFRGTGELFF. The CDR3 nucleotides read TGTGCCAGCAGCTTAGAATTCCGCGGAACCGGGGAGCTGTTTTTT.

This clonotype was detected a few times. The chain is built from TRBV12-3 or TRBV12-4 and TRBJ2-2; 7 nucleotides line up with TRBD2. The CDR3 extends over 15 amino acids. Trimming at V came to 7 bases and at J to 5 bases, leaving 10 bases not matched to a gene. The CDR3, as DNA: TGTGCCAGCATTACGTGGGGAGGGCGAACCGGGGAGCTGTTTTTT. Residues: CASITWGGRTGELFF.

CDR3 DNA sequence: TGTGCCATCACCAGGGGGCAAAGCTCCTACAATGAGCAGTTCTTC. It specifies CAITRGQSSYNEQFF. The chain employs TRBV10-3 and TRBJ2-1, with 8 bases fitting TRBD1. The CDR3 has 15 residues. The ends lost 7 bases at V and 0 bases at J; junction bases unmatched: 5. Germline CDR1 is ENHRY and CDR2 is SYGVKD.